The present TCR beta chain was sequenced within a study of cytomegalovirus exposure and HLA in healthy donors. Overall study results and limits: Reports indicated that the classifier achieved high specificity and sensitivity in diagnosing cytomegalovirus status. In vitro testing confirmed a few CMV-associated chains as specific for CMV antigens.

V was pared by 5 bases and J by 4 bases, with 3 bases of the junction left unmatched. Germline CDR1 is MNHEY and CDR2 is SMNVEV (reference sequence). The CDR3 length is 15 residues. Of note for this clone: Its antigen is unidentified.

Only in-frame clones appear in the TCRdb table, and some are missing; sequencing was by immunoSEQ multiplex PCR. Of hundreds of thousands of clones in the sample, around 86% were seen once. This TCR came from a woman aged 18-29 years in good health and CMV-seronegative. The sample comprised PBMCs. The chain combines TRBV27 with TRBJ2-1, with 12 bases identical to TRBD2. Here the CDR3 DNA reads TGTGCCAGCAGTGGGACTAGCGGGCTTTACAATGAGCAGTTCTTC. It yields the protein CASSGTSGLYNEQFF.